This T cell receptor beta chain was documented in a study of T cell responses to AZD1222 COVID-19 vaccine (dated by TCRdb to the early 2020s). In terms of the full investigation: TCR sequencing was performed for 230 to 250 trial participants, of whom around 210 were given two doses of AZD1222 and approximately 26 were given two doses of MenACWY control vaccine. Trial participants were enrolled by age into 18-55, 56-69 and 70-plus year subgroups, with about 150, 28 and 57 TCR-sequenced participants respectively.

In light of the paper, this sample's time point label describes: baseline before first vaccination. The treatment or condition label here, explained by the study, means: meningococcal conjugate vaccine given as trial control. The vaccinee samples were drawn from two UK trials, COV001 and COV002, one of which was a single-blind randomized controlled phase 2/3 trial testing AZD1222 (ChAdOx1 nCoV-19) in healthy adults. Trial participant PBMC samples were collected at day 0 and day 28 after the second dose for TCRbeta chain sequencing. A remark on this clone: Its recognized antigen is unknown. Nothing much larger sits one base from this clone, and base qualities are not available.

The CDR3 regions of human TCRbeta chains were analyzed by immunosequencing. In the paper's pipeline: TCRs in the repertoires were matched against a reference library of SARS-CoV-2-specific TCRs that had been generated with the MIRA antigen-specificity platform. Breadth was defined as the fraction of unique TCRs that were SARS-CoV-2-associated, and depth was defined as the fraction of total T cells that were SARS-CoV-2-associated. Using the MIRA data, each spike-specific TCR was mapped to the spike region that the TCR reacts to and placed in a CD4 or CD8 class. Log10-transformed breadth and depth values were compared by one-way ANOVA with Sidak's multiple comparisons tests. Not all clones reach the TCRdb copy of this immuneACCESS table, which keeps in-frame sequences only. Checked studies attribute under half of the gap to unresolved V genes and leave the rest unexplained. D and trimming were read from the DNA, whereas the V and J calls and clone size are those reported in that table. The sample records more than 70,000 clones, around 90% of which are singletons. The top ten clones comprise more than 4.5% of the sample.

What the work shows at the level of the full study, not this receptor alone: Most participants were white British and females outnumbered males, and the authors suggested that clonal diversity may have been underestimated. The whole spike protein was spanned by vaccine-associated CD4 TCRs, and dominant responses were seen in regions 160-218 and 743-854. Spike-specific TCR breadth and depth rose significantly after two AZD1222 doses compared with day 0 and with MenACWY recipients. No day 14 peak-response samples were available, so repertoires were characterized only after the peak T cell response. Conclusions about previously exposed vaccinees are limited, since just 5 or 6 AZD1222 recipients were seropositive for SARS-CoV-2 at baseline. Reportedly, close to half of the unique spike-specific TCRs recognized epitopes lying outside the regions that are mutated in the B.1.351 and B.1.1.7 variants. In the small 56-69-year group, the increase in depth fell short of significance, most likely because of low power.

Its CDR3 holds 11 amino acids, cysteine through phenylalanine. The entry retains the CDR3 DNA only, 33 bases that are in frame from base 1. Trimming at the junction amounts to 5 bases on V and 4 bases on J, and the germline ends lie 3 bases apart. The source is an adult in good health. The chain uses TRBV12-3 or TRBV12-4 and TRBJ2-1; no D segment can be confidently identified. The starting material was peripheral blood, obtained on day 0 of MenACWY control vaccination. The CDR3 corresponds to CASSEYNEQFF. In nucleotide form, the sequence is TGTGCCAGCAGTGAGTACAATGAGCAGTTCTTC.